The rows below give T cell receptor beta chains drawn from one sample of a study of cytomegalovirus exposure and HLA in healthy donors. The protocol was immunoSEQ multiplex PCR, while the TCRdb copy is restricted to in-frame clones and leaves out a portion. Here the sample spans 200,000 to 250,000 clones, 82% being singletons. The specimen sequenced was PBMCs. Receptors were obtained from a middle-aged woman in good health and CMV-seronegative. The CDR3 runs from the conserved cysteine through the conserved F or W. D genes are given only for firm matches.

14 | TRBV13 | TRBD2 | CASSKLAGVGEQYF
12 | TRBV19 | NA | CASRLLDQPQHF
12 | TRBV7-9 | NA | CASSPGNSPLHF
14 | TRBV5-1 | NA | CASSLGLGVGVQYF
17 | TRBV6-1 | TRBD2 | CASSEDFRTSGGVEQYF
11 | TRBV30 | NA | CAWGDGNIQYF
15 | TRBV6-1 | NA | CASRTGGSIISPQHF
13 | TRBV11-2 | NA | CASSFFQGLEQYF
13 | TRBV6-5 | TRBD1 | CASSLGQATEAFF
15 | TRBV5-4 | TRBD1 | CASAGQGRSSYEQYF
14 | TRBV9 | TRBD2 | CASSAGGSGYEQYF
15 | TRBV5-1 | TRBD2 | CASSPGTSGDNEQFF
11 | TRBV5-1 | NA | CALGGANTIYF
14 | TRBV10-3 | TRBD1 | CAISGRDRVNGYTF
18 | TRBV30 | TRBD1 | CAWSPSPPTGAFSYEQYF
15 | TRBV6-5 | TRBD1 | CASNLGQGGSTEAFF
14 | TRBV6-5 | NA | CASSPSNGYYEQYF
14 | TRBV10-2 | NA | CASSESGRPYGYTF
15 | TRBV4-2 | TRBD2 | CASSQDGGGPETQYF
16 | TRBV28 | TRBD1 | CASSSTGGGSGDEQFF
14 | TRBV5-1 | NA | CASSLRGAGTEAFF
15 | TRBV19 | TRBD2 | CASSTGTSGKYEQYF
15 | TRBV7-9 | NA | CASSLDRVGNQPQHF
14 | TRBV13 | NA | CASSLGTSQETQYF
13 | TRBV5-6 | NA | CASSFAGYDEQYF
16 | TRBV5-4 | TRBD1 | CASSPGGTGGWNIQYF
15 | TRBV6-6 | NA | CASSYSNRVHYEQYF
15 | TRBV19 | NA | CASSLGTLSGTEAFF
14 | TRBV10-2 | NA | CASSDRTNQGEQYF
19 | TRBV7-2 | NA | CASSLRVILGQFSGNTIYF
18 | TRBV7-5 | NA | CVRTLLGGQGHRNTEAFF
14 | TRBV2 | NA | CASKERPSTDTQYF
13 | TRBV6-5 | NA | CASSQGLVRGYTF
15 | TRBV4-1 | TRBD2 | CASSPWEGNNNEQFF
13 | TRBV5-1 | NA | CASSLGGLYGYTF
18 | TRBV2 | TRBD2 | CASTLGGLAGGRPYEQYF
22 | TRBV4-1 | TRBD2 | CASSQPGLAGGPGSSGANVLTF
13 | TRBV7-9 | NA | CAVVRGAFTEAFF
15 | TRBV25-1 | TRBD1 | CASSDPGQGVPEAFF
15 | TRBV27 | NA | CASSSGALEGNTIYF
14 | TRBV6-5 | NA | CASSYRETTYEQYF
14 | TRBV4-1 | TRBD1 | CASSQGTGPYEQYF
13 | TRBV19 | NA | CASTPEAYQPQHF
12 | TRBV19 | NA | CASSMTGRGYTF
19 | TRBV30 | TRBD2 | CAWSVDRTSGRRSYNEQFF
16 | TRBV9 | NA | CASSVGAGARFSEQYF
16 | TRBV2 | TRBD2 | CASTKLAGRGADTQYF
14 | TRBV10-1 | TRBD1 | CARIPGQGHEKLFF
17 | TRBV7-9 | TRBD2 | CASSPGGLAGFQETQYF
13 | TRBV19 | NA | CASTTGGANGYTF
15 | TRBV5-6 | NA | CASSLTGEVPDTQYF
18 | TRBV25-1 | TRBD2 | CASQRGPGLADYQETQYF